A selection of T cell receptor beta chains follows, all from one sample in a study of PD-L1 blockade in urothelial cancer. The table came from immunoSEQ multiplex PCR; TCRdb's copy has only in-frame clones and leaves some out. The data hold around 80,000 clones, with approximately 90% observed a single time. The sample was PBMCs, taken around atezolizumab (anti-PD-L1) treatment. Receptor source: an elderly woman with urothelial cancer. Each CDR3 is given with its conserved first and last residue. The order of the fields is CDR3 protein, CDR3 DNA, V gene, D gene, J gene, clone size. A D gene is named only where the DNA matches it firmly. Clone sizes are given selectively: once, few, many, or a class where the clone is expanded.

CDR3: CASSTNQGIQPQHF; DNA: TGTGCCAGCAGCACTAACCAGGGGATTCAGCCCCAGCATTTT; V: TRBV28; D: NA; J: TRBJ1-5; size: NA
CDR3: CASSNPGTGYSGNTIYF; DNA: TGTGCCAGCAGTAATCCCGGGACAGGCTACTCTGGAAACACCATATATTTT; V: TRBV25-1; D: TRBD1; J: TRBJ1-3; size: once
CDR3: CASSTEKGANEQFF; DNA: TGTGCCAGCAGCACGGAAAAGGGGGCGAATGAGCAGTTCTTC; V: TRBV6-4; D: TRBD1; J: TRBJ2-1; size: NA
CDR3: CASSLSSYSQHF; DNA: TGTGCCAGCAGTTTATCCTCTTATTCCCAGCATTTT; V: TRBV28; D: NA; J: TRBJ1-5; size: NA
CDR3: CASSLRRERADTQYF; DNA: TGTGCCAGCAGCTTGAGGCGGGAGAGGGCAGATACGCAGTATTTT; V: TRBV5-4; D: TRBD2; J: TRBJ2-3; size: NA
CDR3: CASSLSLAGGLMGSDTQYF; DNA: TGCGCCAGCAGCTTGTCACTAGCGGGAGGGCTGATGGGCTCGGATACGCAGTATTTT; V: TRBV5-1; D: TRBD2; J: TRBJ2-3; size: NA
CDR3: CASSVSGNEQFF; DNA: TGTGCCAGCAGTGTTTCCGGTAATGAGCAGTTCTTC; V: TRBV5-4; D: NA; J: TRBJ2-1; size: NA
CDR3: CASSFGTGGEYNEQFF; DNA: TGCGCCAGCAGCTTTGGAACGGGGGGGGAATACAATGAGCAGTTCTTC; V: TRBV5-1; D: TRBD2; J: TRBJ2-1; size: once
CDR3: CASSNPGGVKNNEQFF; DNA: TGTGCCAGTAGCAACCCGGGGGGTGTAAAGAACAATGAGCAGTTCTTC; V: TRBV19; D: TRBD2; J: TRBJ2-1; size: NA
CDR3: CATALAGGTDTQYF; DNA: TGCGCCACCGCTTTAGCGGGCGGCACAGATACGCAGTATTTT; V: TRBV5-1; D: TRBD2; J: TRBJ2-3; size: NA
CDR3: CASSLVGGLGAIEQFF; DNA: TGTGCCAGCAGCTTAGTGGGGGGACTAGGGGCCATTGAGCAGTTCTTC; V: TRBV7-2; D: TRBD2; J: TRBJ2-1; size: NA
CDR3: CASSSGLAGAETQYF; DNA: TGTGCCAGCAGTTCAGGACTAGCGGGAGCAGAGACCCAGTACTTC; V: TRBV6-5; D: TRBD2; J: TRBJ2-5; size: NA
CDR3: CASSKGQGARGYTF; DNA: TGTGCCAGCAGTAAAGGACAGGGGGCTCGGGGCTACACCTTC; V: TRBV6-1; D: TRBD1; J: TRBJ1-2; size: NA
CDR3: CASSLEEAWRPNNEQFF; DNA: TGTGCCAGCAGCTTAGAGGAGGCTTGGAGACCAAACAATGAGCAGTTCTTC; V: TRBV11-2; D: NA; J: TRBJ2-1; size: NA
CDR3: CASSDPVLADRVNEQFF; DNA: TGCGCCAGCAGCGACCCCGTACTAGCGGACAGAGTGAATGAGCAGTTCTTC; V: TRBV5-1; D: TRBD2; J: TRBJ2-1; size: once
CDR3: CASRAQGWDGYTF; DNA: TGTGCCAGTAGAGCGCAGGGATGGGATGGCTACACCTTC; V: TRBV19; D: NA; J: TRBJ1-2; size: NA
CDR3: CASSFRTTGELFF; DNA: TGTGCCAGCAGCTTTCGAACAACCGGGGAGCTGTTTTTT; V: TRBV12-1; D: NA; J: TRBJ2-2; size: NA
CDR3: CAWRGTGGSLGTQYF; DNA: TGTGCCTGGAGGGGGACAGGCGGGTCCCTCGGTACGCAGTATTTT; V: TRBV30; D: TRBD1; J: TRBJ2-3; size: NA
CDR3: CASSPGGPLNTEAFF; DNA: TGTGCCAGCAGCCCCGGGGGGCCCTTGAACACTGAAGCTTTCTTT; V: TRBV7-3; D: NA; J: TRBJ1-1; size: NA
CDR3: CASSHPGPDTQYF; DNA: TGTGCCAGCAGCCATCCGGGTCCGGATACGCAGTATTTT; V: TRBV14; D: NA; J: TRBJ2-3; size: NA
CDR3: CASRKAGMNTEAFF; DNA: TGTGCCAGCAGGAAGGCAGGGATGAACACTGAAGCTTTCTTT; V: TRBV28; D: NA; J: TRBJ1-1; size: NA
CDR3: CASTLLQLNTEAFF; DNA: TGTGCCAGCACCCTATTACAGTTGAACACTGAAGCTTTCTTT; V: TRBV14; D: NA; J: TRBJ1-1; size: NA
CDR3: CASSPGLADTQYF; DNA: TGTGCCAGCTCACCAGGACTGGCGGATACGCAGTATTTT; V: TRBV18; D: NA; J: TRBJ2-3; size: NA
CDR3: CASSGNGTSGYTQYF; DNA: TGCGCCAGCAGTGGAAATGGGACTAGCGGGTATACGCAGTATTTT; V: TRBV10-2; D: TRBD2; J: TRBJ2-3; size: NA
CDR3: CAISPGGGVGIF; DNA: TGTGCCATCAGCCCTGGGGGAGGCGTGGGGATCTTC; V: TRBV10-3; D: NA; J: TRBJ2-1; size: NA
CDR3: CASSTNRGLTGANVLTF; DNA: TGTGCCAGCAGCACCAACAGGGGACTGACTGGGGCCAACGTCCTGACTTTC; V: TRBV5-6; D: NA; J: TRBJ2-6; size: NA
CDR3: CATTEGRGRTTGELFF; DNA: TGTGCCACTACCGAGGGACGGGGGAGGACCACCGGGGAGCTGTTTTTT; V: TRBV25-1; D: NA; J: TRBJ2-2; size: NA
CDR3: CAWRGFRVADTQYF; DNA: TGTGCCTGGCGGGGATTTCGCGTCGCGGATACGCAGTATTTT; V: TRBV30; D: NA; J: TRBJ2-3; size: once
CDR3: CASSGTGFGGQPQHF; DNA: TGTGCCAGCAGCGGCACAGGGTTTGGAGGTCAGCCCCAGCATTTT; V: TRBV7-9; D: NA; J: TRBJ1-5; size: NA
CDR3: CAWSVLTGPYSGANVLTF; DNA: TGTGCCTGGAGTGTACTTACAGGTCCCTACTCTGGGGCCAACGTCCTGACTTTC; V: TRBV30; D: NA; J: TRBJ2-6; size: few
CDR3: CASSQAPGGSGSYEQYF; DNA: TGTGCCAGCAGCCAAGCCCCCGGTGGTAGCGGTTCCTACGAGCAGTACTTC; V: TRBV4-2; D: NA; J: TRBJ2-7; size: NA
CDR3: CAWSVHSSNQPQHF; DNA: TGTGCCTGGAGTGTACACAGTAGCAATCAGCCCCAGCATTTT; V: TRBV30; D: NA; J: TRBJ1-5; size: NA
CDR3: CASSPYTYPTGVIPPTNEKLFF; DNA: TGTGCCAGCAGTCCGTACACCTACCCGACAGGGGTCATTCCCCCCACTAATGAAAAACTGTTTTTT; V: TRBV27; D: TRBD1; J: TRBJ1-4; size: NA
CDR3: CASSPGGGTNTEAFF; DNA: TGTGCCAGCTCACCAGGGGGGGGTACGAACACTGAAGCTTTCTTT; V: TRBV18; D: NA; J: TRBJ1-1; size: NA
CDR3: CASSPTAGHQPQHF; DNA: TGTGCCAGCTCACCAACAGCGGGGCATCAGCCCCAGCATTTT; V: TRBV18; D: NA; J: TRBJ1-5; size: NA
CDR3: CASSLAGGAGTDTQYF; DNA: TGTGCCAGCAGCCTGGCAGGGGGCGCTGGCACAGATACGCAGTATTTT; V: TRBV7-3; D: TRBD1; J: TRBJ2-3; size: NA
CDR3: CASSLFSGATLSQYF; DNA: TGTGCCAGCAGTTTATTCTCGGGTGCTACCCTTTCCCAGTACTTC; V: TRBV27; D: NA; J: TRBJ2-5; size: NA
CDR3: CASSEYRGTNEKLFF; DNA: TGCGCCAGCAGTGAATACAGGGGAACTAATGAAAAACTGTTTTTT; V: TRBV10-2; D: TRBD1; J: TRBJ1-4; size: NA
CDR3: CASSLSGTGNYGYTF; DNA: TGTGCCAGCAGCTTATCAGGGACAGGGAACTATGGCTACACCTTC; V: TRBV7-3; D: TRBD1; J: TRBJ1-2; size: NA
CDR3: CASSLLSTGASNQPQHF; DNA: TGTGCCAGCAGTTTACTCTCGACAGGGGCTAGCAATCAGCCCCAGCATTTT; V: TRBV28; D: TRBD1; J: TRBJ1-5; size: NA
CDR3: CSVTHEKETQYF; DNA: TGCAGCGTTACTCACGAGAAAGAGACCCAGTACTTC; V: TRBV29-1; D: NA; J: TRBJ2-5; size: once
CDR3: CASSVVGDNTEAFF; DNA: TGTGCCAGCAGCGTAGTGGGAGATAACACTGAAGCTTTCTTT; V: TRBV9; D: NA; J: TRBJ1-1; size: NA
CDR3: CASSPGQGSNYGYTF; DNA: TGTGCCAGCAGTCCTGGACAGGGGTCGAACTATGGCTACACCTTC; V: TRBV28; D: TRBD1; J: TRBJ1-2; size: NA
CDR3: CASSDRQGHEQYF; DNA: TGTGCCAGCAGTGACCGACAGGGACACGAGCAGTACTTC; V: TRBV6-5; D: TRBD1; J: TRBJ2-7; size: once
CDR3: CASSQPGTGGFSNQPQHF; DNA: TGCGCCAGCAGTCAGCCCGGGACAGGGGGTTTTAGCAATCAGCCCCAGCATTTT; V: TRBV23-1; D: TRBD1; J: TRBJ1-5; size: NA
CDR3: CASSVRGSPDTQYF; DNA: TGTGCCAGCAGCGTACGGGGATCACCAGATACGCAGTATTTT; V: TRBV9; D: NA; J: TRBJ2-3; size: NA
CDR3: CASSPGGTGNTIYF; DNA: TGTGCCAGCTCGCCGGGGGGGACTGGAAACACCATATATTTT; V: TRBV18; D: NA; J: TRBJ1-3; size: NA
CDR3: CASSPTSGVSHEQFF; DNA: TGTGCCAGCTCCCCCACTAGCGGGGTGAGCCATGAGCAGTTCTTC; V: TRBV5-4; D: TRBD2; J: TRBJ2-1; size: NA
CDR3: CASSADRTPNYGYTF; DNA: TGTGCCAGCAGTGCAGACAGGACTCCTAACTATGGCTACACCTTC; V: TRBV2; D: NA; J: TRBJ1-2; size: NA
CDR3: CASSENHSTGELFF; DNA: TGTGCCAGCAGTGAAAATCACAGCACCGGGGAGCTGTTTTTT; V: TRBV6-1; D: NA; J: TRBJ2-2; size: NA
CDR3: CASSDWLSGGTGRKTQYF; DNA: TGTGCCAGCAGTGATTGGTTATCCGGCGGGACAGGGCGAAAGACCCAGTACTTC; V: TRBV25-1; D: TRBD1; J: TRBJ2-5; size: NA
CDR3: CASRSAEGPYNEQFF; DNA: TGTGCCAGCAGATCAGCGGAGGGCCCCTACAATGAGCAGTTCTTC; V: TRBV27; D: NA; J: TRBJ2-1; size: NA
CDR3: CAISETGQGATDTQYF; DNA: TGTGCCATCAGTGAGACGGGACAGGGGGCCACAGATACGCAGTATTTT; V: TRBV10-3; D: TRBD1; J: TRBJ2-3; size: once
CDR3: CASSSTSGPSDTQYF; DNA: TGTGCCAGCAGCTCGACTAGCGGTCCCTCAGATACGCAGTATTTT; V: TRBV7-9; D: TRBD2; J: TRBJ2-3; size: NA
CDR3: CASSHSGDASGYTF; DNA: TGCGCCAGCAGCCACTCCGGGGATGCGAGTGGCTACACCTTC; V: TRBV5-1; D: NA; J: TRBJ1-2; size: NA